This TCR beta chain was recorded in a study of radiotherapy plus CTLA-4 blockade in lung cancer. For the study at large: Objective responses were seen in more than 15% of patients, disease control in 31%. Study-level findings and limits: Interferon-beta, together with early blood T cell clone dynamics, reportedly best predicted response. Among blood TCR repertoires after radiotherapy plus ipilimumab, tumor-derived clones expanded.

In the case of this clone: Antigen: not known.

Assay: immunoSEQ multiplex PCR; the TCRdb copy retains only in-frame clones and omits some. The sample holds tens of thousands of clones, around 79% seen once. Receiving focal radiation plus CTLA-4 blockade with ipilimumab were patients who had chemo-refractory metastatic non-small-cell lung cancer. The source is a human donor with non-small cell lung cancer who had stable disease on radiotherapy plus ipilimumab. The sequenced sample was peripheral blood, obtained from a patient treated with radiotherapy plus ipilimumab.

CDR3 DNA: TGTGCCAGCAGCCCCCAAGGACAGGGAGGCCATGGCTACACCTTC. Protein sequence: CASSPQGQGGHGYTF. The V gene is TRBV11-2, the J gene TRBJ1-2; 8 bases are shared with TRBD1. This CDR3 has 15 residues. Germline CDR1 and CDR2: SGHAT and FQNNGV. After removal of 5 bases from V and 6 bases from J, the junction contained 11 bases not matched to a gene.